These 30 T cell receptor beta chains originate from one sample sequenced in a study of shared clonotypes between healthy human individuals. Sequencing was performed with immunoSEQ multiplex PCR; in TCRdb, only in-frame clones are kept and a portion is missing. Among about 470,000 clones, roughly three quarters were seen once, and the ten largest hold approximately 13%. The material sequenced was PBMCs. The receptors stem from a woman between 35 and 50 years old in good health. Some clones in this sample may be carry-over from other donors' samples.

V and J are TRBV19 and TRBJ1-5, with D perhaps TRBD1 (5 bases). The CDR3 sequence is 13 residues long. Trimming stripped 11 bases from V and 7 bases from J, with 18 bases between. Germline CDR1 and CDR2: LNHDA and SQIVND (reference sequence). CDR3 coding DNA: TGTGCCCGTACAGTGGGGCGGGGCCAGCCCCAGCATTTT. As protein: CARTVGRGQPQHF.

A single count supports this clone. In the same sample, other DNA sequences code for this CDR3. The chain is built from TRBV10-1 and TRBJ2-2, with D unclear. This CDR3 has 14 residues. The V end lost 0 bases, the J end lost 5 bases, and 7 bases lay between the germline ends. Germline lookup yields CDR1 WNHNN and CDR2 SYGVQD (reference sequence). CDR3 coding DNA: TGCGCCAGCAGTGAGTCTGCTACGACCGGGGAGCTGTTTTTT. The encoded protein is CASSESATTGELFF.

V gene TRBV5-1 combines with J gene TRBJ2-7; 7 bases align to TRBD2. Losses at the gene ends were 8 bases for V and 3 bases for J; bases not matched to a gene: 11. CDR3 length: 14 residues. Germline V gene lookup returns CDR1 SGHRS and CDR2 YFSETQ. CDR3 protein: CASGGDSGVYEQYF. The CDR3 DNA reads as TGCGCCAGTGGGGGGGATAGCGGCGTCTACGAGCAGTACTTC.

The genes are TRBV19 and TRBJ2-2; the D call may be TRBD1 or TRBD2 (5 bases each). From germline, CDR1 is LNHDA and CDR2 SQIVND (reference sequence). V lost 4 bases to trimming and J lost 4 bases, with 10 bases between them. This CDR3 spans 14 amino acids. The DNA for the CDR3 is TGTGCCAGTAGTAGGGCAGGGAGCACCGGGGAGCTGTTTTTT. This sequence encodes CASSRAGSTGELFF.

The chain joins TRBV14 to TRBJ2-1; a weak D match, TRBD2 (6 bases). Germline assignment: CDR1 SGHDN and CDR2 FVKESK. The CDR3 sequence is 14 residues long. V was pared by 0 bases and J by 3 bases, with 6 bases between. The CDR3 reads CASSQETSYNEQFF. Written as DNA, the CDR3 is TGTGCCAGCAGCCAAGAGACTAGCTACAATGAGCAGTTCTTC.

The chain uses TRBV4-2 and TRBJ2-5, with 11 bases that match TRBD2. The J call may be mistaken, given a closer DNA end match to TRBJ2-7. The germline V gene has CDR1 LGHNA and CDR2 YNFKEQ. CDR3 length: 17 amino acids. CDR3 coding DNA: TGTGCCAGCAGCCAGAGAAGACTAGCGGGAAACGCCAACGAGCAGTACTTC. It specifies CASSQRRLAGNANEQYF.

The chain is built from TRBV5-7 and TRBJ2-5; 12 bases fit TRBD2. The assigned J gene may be wrong: the sequence end matches TRBJ2-7 better. TRBV5-7 counts as an open reading frame of uncertain function. This CDR3 contains 15 residues. The CDR3 sequence: CASSLGGLAGNEQYF. CDR3 coding DNA: TGTGCCAGCAGCTTGGGGGGACTAGCGGGCAACGAGCAGTACTTC.

The rearrangement links TRBV28 to TRBJ1-4; D might be TRBD1 (5 bases). Trimming left V 0 bases short and J 1 base short, with 18 bases between. The CDR3 is made up of 19 amino acids. CDR1 is MDHEN, CDR2 SYDVKM, per germline. This CDR3 is CASSLWRPLKGKTNEKLFF. The CDR3 DNA reads TGTGCCAGCAGTTTATGGAGACCGCTTAAGGGGAAAACTAATGAAAAACTGTTTTTT.

The J gene is TRBJ1-1, the V gene TRBV2; D is perhaps TRBD1 (6 bases). V shed 8 bases and J shed 4 bases, with 17 bases lying between them. The length of the CDR3 is 14 residues. Germline loops: CDR1 SNHLY, CDR2 FYNNEI. The CDR3 sequence is CASVARGGGTEAFF. The CDR3, as DNA: TGTGCCAGCGTTGCCAGGGGCGGGGGCACTGAAGCTTTCTTT.

V usage is TRBV19 and J usage is TRBJ2-3; no clear D gene. V was clipped by 11 bases and J by 0 bases, with 24 bases between them. The CDR3 contains 17 residues. Per germline, CDR1 LNHDA and CDR2 SQIVND (reference sequence). CDR3 protein: CASSTGGSGLSTDTQYF. The CDR3, as DNA: TGTGCCTCATCCACGGGTGGGTCAGGCCTTAGCACAGATACGCAGTATTTT.

The CDR3 nucleotides are TGTGCCATCAGTCCCCCCGAGTCTAGCGGGACTTACGAGCAGTACTTC. Amino acid sequence: CAISPPESSGTYEQYF. The gene calls are TRBV10-3 and TRBJ2-7; 9 bases align to TRBD2. The trim removed 5 bases at V and 4 bases at J, leaving 12 bases unmatched. The CDR3 length is 16 residues. CDR1 is ENHRY, CDR2 SYGVKD, per germline.

The chain carries TRBV10-3 and TRBJ1-4, with D hard to call. The CDR3 covers 14 residues. Germline lookup yields CDR1 ENHRY and CDR2 SYGVKD. Trimming left V 3 bases short and J 7 bases short, with 12 bases between. The CDR3 region has the DNA TGTGCCATCAGTGAAAGCGGGGAGCGTGAAAAACTGTTTTTT. This sequence encodes CAISESGEREKLFF.

V usage is TRBV9 and J usage is TRBJ2-7; 10 bases map to TRBD1. The CDR3 extends over 15 amino acids. V was clipped by 4 bases and J by 3 bases; unmatched bases: 7. Germline-derived CDR1 and CDR2 are SGDLS and YYNGEE. In DNA, the CDR3 is TGTGCCAGCAGCCCGCAGGGACAGGGGTACTACGAGCAGTACTTC. Its translation is CASSPQGQGYYEQYF.

The V gene is TRBV5-1, the J gene TRBJ2-2; perhaps TRBD1 as D (6 bases). CDR1 is SGHRS and CDR2 is YFSETQ in the germline V gene. Trimming removed 0 bases at V and 3 bases at J, with 6 bases between. This CDR3 has 14 residues. The CDR3 reads CASSLGQDTGELFF. As DNA, the CDR3 is TGCGCCAGCAGCTTGGGACAGGACACCGGGGAGCTGTTTTTT.

This clone occurred once. The CDR3 region is CASSRTGPSYEQYF. The CDR3 DNA is TGTGCCAGTAGCCGGACAGGGCCCTCCTACGAGCAGTACTTC. The chain is built from TRBV19 and TRBJ2-7; 8 bases are shared with TRBD1. The V and J ends lost 6 bases and 0 bases, in that order; junction bases with no gene match: 4. Germline V CDR1 and CDR2: LNHDA, SQIVND (reference sequence). The CDR3 length is 14 residues.

The CDR3 DNA is TGTGCCAGCAGCGGGGCTAGCAGCCGCACAGATACGCAGTATTTT. It translates to CASSGASSRTDTQYF. The genes are TRBV9 and TRBJ2-3, with D possibly matching TRBD2 (5 bases). Trimming removed 3 bases at V and 1 base at J, with 12 bases between. Germline-derived CDR1 and CDR2 are SGDLS and YYNGEE. CDR3 size: 15 residues.

The rearrangement links TRBV7-7 to TRBJ2-5; TRBD2 matches 9 bases. The CDR3 runs to 16 residues. The ends lost 2 bases at V and 1 base at J; junction bases unmatched: 5. CDR1 and CDR2 (germline): SSHAT, FNYEAQ (reference sequence). The DNA for the CDR3 is TGTGCCAGCAGCTTAACGACTAGCGGTAGCCAAGAGACCCAGTACTTC. This gives the protein CASSLTTSGSQETQYF.

This clone came up a few times. The chain is built from TRBV7-2 and TRBJ1-5; TRBD1 agrees at 12 bases. Trimming took 5 bases from V and 6 from J; bases not matched to a gene: 2. The CDR3 contains 14 residues. The germline gives CDR1 SGHTA, CDR2 FQGNSA. The CDR3 DNA is TGTGCCAGCAGCGGGACAGGGGGCGGTCAGCCCCAGCATTTT. It is translated as CASSGTGGGQPQHF.

On this clone: The sample holds other DNA sequences that translate to the same CDR3. CDR3 DNA: TGTGCCAGCAGCCTTGACAGGAACACTGAAGCTTTCTTT. Its translation: CASSLDRNTEAFF. The chain employs TRBV7-3 and TRBJ1-1, with D possibly being TRBD1 (5 bases). This CDR3 comprises 13 residues. Trimming took 5 bases from V and 1 from J, leaving 8 bases between them. Germline CDR1 reads SGHTA; CDR2 reads FQGTGA.

About this clone itself: A much larger clone sits a single nucleotide away, making a read error possible. The chain recombines TRBV30 with TRBJ1-2; D is unclear. CDR1 is GTSNPN, CDR2 SVGIG, per germline (reference sequence). CDR3 size: 17 residues. As DNA, the CDR3 is TGTACCTGGAGGGCCGGGCTTGTGGGGAGGGAGGACTATGGCTACACCTTC. This gives the protein CTWRAGLVGREDYGYTF.

V gene TRBV7-2 combines with J gene TRBJ2-2; 13 bases match TRBD2. The length of the CDR3 is 18 residues. In germline, CDR1 is SGHTA, CDR2 FQGNSA. With 5 bases clipped from V and 1 base from J, the junction kept 7 bases outside the gene matches. As DNA, the CDR3 is TGTGCCAGCAGCCCGAGACTAGCGGGAGGCCAGAACACCGGGGAGCTGTTTTTT. Translation gives CASSPRLAGGQNTGELFF.

V is TRBV2 and J is TRBJ2-3; tentative D call: TRBD2 (6 bases). Per germline, CDR1 SNHLY and CDR2 FYNNEI. The CDR3 has 14 amino acids. Deletions cut 7 bases from V and 2 bases from J, with 13 bases between. The CDR3 bases are TGTGCCAGCATGGGCGGGATTATCACAGATACGCAGTATTTT. Encoded protein: CASMGGIITDTQYF.

This chain uses TRBV28 with TRBJ2-4; perhaps TRBD2 as D (6 bases). In germline, CDR1 is MDHEN, CDR2 SYDVKM. Trimming cost V 8 bases and J 0 bases, with 8 bases left between them. This CDR3 has 13 amino acids. The CDR3, as DNA: TGTGCCAGCCAGGAGGGAGCCAAAAACATTCAGTACTTC. It specifies CASQEGAKNIQYF.

This sequence joins TRBV19 and TRBJ1-5; D is possibly TRBD1 (6 bases). The CDR3 totals 15 residues. Germline CDR1 and CDR2: LNHDA and SQIVND (reference sequence). Trimming took 10 bases from V and 2 from J, leaving 18 bases between them. CDR3 coding DNA: TGTGCCACCGGGACACTCGACCGAGGCAATCAGCCCCAGCATTTT. Its translation is CATGTLDRGNQPQHF.

The genes are TRBV7-2 and TRBJ2-7; the match to TRBD2 covers 7 bases. Trimming took 4 bases from V and 2 from J; bases not matched to a gene: 5. Germline V CDR1 and CDR2: SGHTA, FQGNSA. This CDR3 has 14 residues. The CDR3 coding sequence is TGTGCCAGCAGCTCGAGCGGGAATACCTACGAGCAGTACTTC. Residues: CASSSSGNTYEQYF.

This clone was recorded once. This chain uses TRBV11-1 with TRBJ2-3; TRBD2 aligns across 10 bases. This CDR3 comprises 17 residues. Germline CDR1 SGHAT, CDR2 FQDESV (reference sequence). The J segment lost 3 bases and the V segment lost 6 bases, leaving 12 bases of the junction unmatched. The CDR3 reads CASRPGLAYGGTDTQYF. The CDR3 DNA reads as TGTGCCAGCAGGCCGGGACTAGCGTACGGCGGGACAGATACGCAGTATTTT.

The CDR3 nucleotides are TGTGCCAGCTCACCACAGGTGGGAGGGTACTACAATGAGCAGTTCTTC. Translating it yields CASSPQVGGYYNEQFF. The rearrangement uses TRBV18 and TRBJ2-1; 7 nucleotides align to TRBD2. Germline V lookup: CDR1 KGHSH, CDR2 LQKENI. With V trimmed by 1 base and J by 3 bases, 6 bases remained unmatched. This CDR3 contains 16 residues.

The rearrangement links TRBV5-5 to TRBJ2-7; D gene uncertain. This CDR3 has 13 residues. V was cut by 2 bases and J by 2 bases, with 8 bases left in between. Germline-derived CDR1 and CDR2 are SGHKS and YYEKEE (reference sequence). CDR3 DNA sequence: TGTGCCAGCAGCTTCGGGCGGACCTACGAGCAGTACTTC. This translates into CASSFGRTYEQYF.

V gene TRBV9 combines with J gene TRBJ2-5; tentatively, D is TRBD2 (5 bases). The germline V and J ends were trimmed by 0 bases and 3 bases, with 9 bases remaining between them. Per germline, CDR1 SGDLS and CDR2 YYNGEE. CDR3 length: 14 residues. The CDR3 DNA reads as TGTGCCAGCAGCGTAGGAGCGAGGGAAGAGACCCAGTACTTC. This encodes CASSVGAREETQYF. Filled out from reference TRBV9 and TRBJ2-5, the complete variable domain reads DSGVTQTPKHLITATGQRVTLRCSPRSGDLSVYWYQQSLDQGLQFLIQYYNGEERAKGNILERFSAQQFPDLHSELNLSSLELGDSALYFCASSVGAREETQYFGPGTRLLVL.

V is TRBV5-6 and J is TRBJ1-3; no clear D. V shed 4 bases and J shed 0 bases, with 14 bases lying between them. Germline V gene sequence: CDR1 SGHDT, CDR2 YYEEEE. CDR3 size: 16 residues. The DNA of the CDR3 is TGTGCCAGCAGCGCCTCGAGTCGCAGCTCTGGAAACACCATATATTTT. The encoded protein is CASSASSRSSGNTIYF.